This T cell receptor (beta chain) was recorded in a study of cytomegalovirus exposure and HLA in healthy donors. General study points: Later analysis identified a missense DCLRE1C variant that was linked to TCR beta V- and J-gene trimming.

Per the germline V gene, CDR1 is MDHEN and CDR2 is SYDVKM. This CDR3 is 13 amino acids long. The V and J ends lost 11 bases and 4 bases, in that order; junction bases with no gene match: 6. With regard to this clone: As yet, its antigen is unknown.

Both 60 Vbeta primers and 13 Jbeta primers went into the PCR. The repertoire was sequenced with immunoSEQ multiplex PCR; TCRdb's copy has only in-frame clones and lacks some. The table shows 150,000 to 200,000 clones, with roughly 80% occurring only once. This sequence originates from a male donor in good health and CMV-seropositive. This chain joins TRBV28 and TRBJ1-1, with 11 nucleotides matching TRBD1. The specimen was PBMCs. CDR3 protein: CAGQGAQSTEAFF. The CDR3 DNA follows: TGTGCCGGACAGGGGGCGCAGAGCACTGAAGCTTTCTTT.